A selection of T cell receptor beta chains follows, all from one sample in a study of blood T cell repertoires in COVID-19. Profiled with immunoSEQ multiplex PCR; TCRdb holds only in-frame clones, not every one. The profile shows 150,000 to 200,000 clones, about 80% of them singletons. The specimen was peripheral blood. Receptors originate from a human donor with acute or convalescent COVID-19. The donor label of this sample is uncertain. CDR3s include the opening cysteine and the closing phenylalanine or tryptophan. The D gene is left open where the match is weak. Size tells how often a clone was seen (once, few, many) or the class of an expanded clone, and some rows leave it out.

TRBD1	NA	TRBV29-1	TRBJ1-1	TGCAGCGTAGCCGGACAGGGATCTGAAGCTTTCTTT	CSVAGQGSEAFF
NA	few	TRBV29-1	TRBJ1-1	TGCAGCGCCGCGAGGGAAAACACTGAAGCTTTCTTT	CSAARENTEAFF
TRBD1	NA	TRBV2	TRBJ2-1	TGTGCCAGCAGGGACAGGGAAGGGAACAATGAGCAGTTCTTC	CASRDREGNNEQFF
NA	NA	TRBV29-1	TRBJ1-2	TGCAGCGTTGGGGGGGAGAGTAACTATGGCTACACCTTC	CSVGGESNYGYTF
TRBD1	NA	TRBV6-5	TRBJ1-6	TGTGCCAGCGGCTGGGGACAGGGGACCTCACCCCTCCACTTT	CASGWGQGTSPLHF
TRBD1	NA	TRBV3-1/TRBV3-2	TRBJ2-7	TGTGCCAGCAGCCCCCTTATCGGGACAGGGAGGGACGAGCAGTACTTC	CASSPLIGTGRDEQYF
NA	NA	TRBV2	TRBJ2-2	TGTGCCAGCAGTGAAGTGAGTACCAACACCGGGGAGCTGTTTTTT	CASSEVSTNTGELFF
TRBD2	NA	TRBV6-6	TRBJ2-3	TGTGCCAGCAGTCGGGGGACTAGCGGGGGGACAGATACGCAGTATTTT	CASSRGTSGGTDTQYF
TRBD1	NA	TRBV7-9	TRBJ1-4	TGTGCCAGCAGCCCGGCAGGGGGTTTTGAAAAACTGTTTTTT	CASSPAGGFEKLFF
NA	NA	TRBV6-4	TRBJ1-2	TGTGCCAGCAGGGCAGGGATGTACGGTGGCTACACCTTC	CASRAGMYGGYTF
TRBD2	NA	TRBV7-6	TRBJ2-7	TGTGCCAGCAGCTTAACCGGCGGGAGTTCCTACGAGCAGTACTTC	CASSLTGGSSYEQYF
TRBD1	NA	TRBV6-6	TRBJ1-3	TGTGCCAGCAGTCAAGGACAGGCGGCTGGAAACACCATATATTTT	CASSQGQAAGNTIYF
TRBD2	NA	TRBV6-5	TRBJ2-3	TGTGCCAGCACTTTAGCGGGAGATGCGGATACGCAGTATTTT	CASTLAGDADTQYF
TRBD1	NA	TRBV18	TRBJ2-1	TGTGCCAGCCTCCGGGACAGGGGTAATGAGCAGTTCTTC	CASLRDRGNEQFF
NA	NA	TRBV24-1	TRBJ1-2	TGTGCCACCAGTGACCGAGGTTCTAACTATGGCTACACCTTC	CATSDRGSNYGYTF
TRBD1	NA	TRBV23-1	TRBJ2-7	TGCGCCAGCAGTCCCACAGGGGGTTCTTCAACCTGGGGCTTC	CASSPTGGSSTWGF
NA	NA	TRBV5-1	TRBJ2-7	TGCGCCAGCACCCGGGGGGCGGGGTCAGACGAGCAGTACTTC	CASTRGAGSDEQYF
NA	NA	TRBV11-2	TRBJ1-1	TGTGCCAGCAGCTTACACGGGAACACTGAAGCTTTCTTT	CASSLHGNTEAFF
NA	NA	TRBV5-1	TRBJ2-5	TGCGCCAGCAGCTTGGGAGCTAGGGGGTCCCAAGAGACCCAGTACTTC	CASSLGARGSQETQYF
NA	NA	TRBV2	TRBJ1-2	TGTGCCAGCTCCACGCAGGCAATCTTCTCCTATGGCTACACCTTC	CASSTQAIFSYGYTF
TRBD1	NA	TRBV7-2	TRBJ2-5	TGTGCCAGCAGCACTACAGGGGGAGCGGAGACCCAGTACTTC	CASSTTGGAETQYF
NA	NA	TRBV7-3	TRBJ1-5	TGTGCCAGCAGCTTGGCGGAGTGTCAGCCCCAGCATTTT	CASSLAECQPQHF
NA	NA	TRBV11-2	TRBJ1-5	TGTGCCAGCAGCTTAGAACCGGTTAATCAGCCCCAGCATTTT	CASSLEPVNQPQHF
TRBD1	NA	TRBV11-2	TRBJ2-1	TGTGCCAGCAGCTTTCAGGGGGCGGGTGAGCAGTTCTTC	CASSFQGAGEQFF
NA	once	TRBV3-1/TRBV3-2	TRBJ2-4	TGTGCCAGCAGCCCCCGGGGACCAGGGGGGTCGAACATTCAGTACTTC	CASSPRGPGGSNIQYF
TRBD2	NA	TRBV18	TRBJ2-1	TGTGCCAGCTCCACACTAGCGGGAGGGATCGATGAGCAGTTCTTC	CASSTLAGGIDEQFF
NA	few	TRBV27	TRBJ1-2	TGTGCCAGCAGTTTAAGGGGTCCGGCCTCCTATGGCTACACCTTC	CASSLRGPASYGYTF
NA	few	TRBV27	TRBJ1-2	TGTGCCAGCAGTCCCCATCGGGGGGGAGACTATGGCTACACCTTC	CASSPHRGGDYGYTF
NA	NA	TRBV10-3	TRBJ1-2	TGTGCCATCCGGGACACTTTAGGGTCGGGCTACACCTTC	CAIRDTLGSGYTF
NA	few	TRBV2	TRBJ1-3	TGTGCCAGCAGTGGGGAGCTCTCTGGAAACACCATATATTTT	CASSGELSGNTIYF
TRBD2	once	TRBV19	TRBJ2-7	TGTGCCAGTAGTGCCATTAGCGGGAGTTACGAGCAGTACTTC	CASSAISGSYEQYF
TRBD1	NA	TRBV7-7	TRBJ2-5	TGTGCTAGCAGCCAGACAGGGTCGGAGACCCAGTACTTC	CASSQTGSETQYF
TRBD1	few	TRBV10-3	TRBJ1-2	TGTGCCATCAGTGAGGCGCAGACAGGGCGCGGCTACACCTTC	CAISEAQTGRGYTF
TRBD2	NA	TRBV3-1/TRBV3-2	TRBJ2-3	TGTGCCAGCAGCCAAGAGGGCGGGGGGGCGACAGATACGCAGTATTTT	CASSQEGGGATDTQYF
NA	NA	TRBV5-1	TRBJ1-1	TGCGCCAGCAGCTTAGAGGGCCCTGAAGCTTTCTTT	CASSLEGPEAFF
TRBD1	NA	TRBV19	TRBJ1-5	TGTGCCAGCAAGCGGACAGGGGTTGAGAATCAGCCCCAGCATTTT	CASKRTGVENQPQHF
NA	NA	TRBV11-2	TRBJ2-1	TGTGCCAGCAGCTCCGGGAGCTTCAATGAGCAGTTCTTC	CASSSGSFNEQFF
TRBD1	NA	TRBV7-9	TRBJ1-3	TGTGCCAGCAGTTCCCGGGACAGGAGCTCTGGAAACACCATATATTTT	CASSSRDRSSGNTIYF
NA	NA	TRBV7-8	TRBJ2-1	TGTGCCAGCAGCTTCATGCCGGGAAGCTCCTACAATGAGCAGTTCTTC	CASSFMPGSSYNEQFF
NA	NA	TRBV5-4	TRBJ1-2	TGTGCCAGCAGCCCCGCGGGAAATAGCTATGGCTACACCTTC	CASSPAGNSYGYTF